This is a list of T cell receptor beta chains from one sample in a study of CD8 T cells in ankylosing spondylitis. TCRdb reprocessed the 5' RACE reads via MiXCR and lists one record per CDR3 protein. The sample consists of hundreds of thousands of distinct CDR3 sequences, 20% to 30% of them appearing once. The material sequenced was blood, either unsorted or a sorted T cell fraction (not recorded which). The receptors here all came from a male donor with ankylosing spondylitis or in good health (not recorded which). Both conserved end residues are part of each CDR3. A D gene is named only where the DNA matches it firmly. A row's size may be missing; if present it is once, few, many or a size class.

CDR3nt: TGTGCCAGCAGTCGGTTGAACACTGAAGCTTTCTTT; CDR3aa: CASSRLNTEAFF; j_gene: TRBJ1-1; d_gene: .; abundance: many; v_gene: TRBV5-6
CDR3nt: TGTGCCAGCAGTTTAAATAGCCCTACTGAAGCTTTCTTT; CDR3aa: CASSLNSPTEAFF; j_gene: TRBJ1-1; d_gene: .; abundance: .; v_gene: TRBV12-3/TRBV12-4
CDR3nt: TGCGCCAGCAGCCAAGGGACGCGCTCCTACGAGCAGTACTTC; CDR3aa: CASSQGTRSYEQYF; j_gene: TRBJ2-7; d_gene: .; abundance: .; v_gene: TRBV4-3
CDR3nt: TGCAGCGTTGAAAAAGACCGGGTTCCTGAGCAGTACTTC; CDR3aa: CSVEKDRVPEQYF; j_gene: TRBJ2-7; d_gene: .; abundance: many; v_gene: TRBV29-1
CDR3nt: TGCAGTGCTAGTGGGGCTAGCGGGTACTCCTACGAGCAGTACTTC; CDR3aa: CSASGASGYSYEQYF; j_gene: TRBJ2-7; d_gene: TRBD2; abundance: .; v_gene: TRBV20-1
CDR3nt: TGTGCCAGCAGCTTGATGAGTGGCTACGAGCAGTACTTC; CDR3aa: CASSLMSGYEQYF; j_gene: TRBJ2-7; d_gene: .; abundance: few; v_gene: TRBV5-5
CDR3nt: TGCAGTGCTGGATCCTTATCATTCGGGAGGGAAGAGCAGTACTTC; CDR3aa: CSAGSLSFGREEQYF; j_gene: TRBJ2-7; d_gene: TRBD2; abundance: .; v_gene: TRBV20-1
CDR3nt: TGTGCCAGCAGTCCCCGTAGCGGGGCCGGAGACAATGAGCAGTTCTTC; CDR3aa: CASSPRSGAGDNEQFF; j_gene: TRBJ2-1; d_gene: TRBD2; abundance: many; v_gene: TRBV12-3/TRBV12-4
CDR3nt: TGCAGCGTTTGCGCCGGGACAGGGGAGATGCAAGAGACCCAGTACTTC; CDR3aa: CSVCAGTGEMQETQYF; j_gene: TRBJ2-5; d_gene: TRBD1; abundance: few; v_gene: TRBV29-1
CDR3nt: TGTGCCAGCAGTTCACGGATGAACACTGAAGCTTTCTTT; CDR3aa: CASSSRMNTEAFF; j_gene: TRBJ1-1; d_gene: .; abundance: many; v_gene: TRBV27